This paragraph covers one T cell receptor (beta chain) sequence. In this sample, this clonotype turned up many times. Its antigen target is currently unknown. Per-base qualities were not stored, and no clone one base away is much larger. The data derive from a study of T cell repertoires in cytomegalovirus infection (dated 2019 in TCRdb). About the investigation overall: Donor HLA type was relevant to the analysis, as public TCR beta signatures indicated carriage of CMV infection together with the matching HLA type.

Sequencing took place on an Illumina HiSeq 1500. TCRdb handled the public reads itself, with Q25 trimming in fastp and clone calling in MiXCR, and kept productive beta chains. One record per CDR3 amino acid sequence lists the most common genes and DNA. Present in this sample are around 450,000 distinct CDR3 sequences, approximately 11% of which were seen just once. 9.5% to 13% of the sample belongs to the ten largest clones. The CDR3 measures 18 amino acids from cysteine to phenylalanine. Just CDR3 DNA is preserved here, 54 bases in frame from base 1. The junction carries 21 bases between V and J, which are trimmed by 5 bases and 1 base respectively. The germline V gene (reference sequence) sets CDR1 to MNHNY and CDR2 to SVGAGI. Results the study describes overall, beyond this receptor: In both this cohort and an independent cohort of 350 or so donors, the cumulative frequency of public TCR beta family members distinguished carriers of CMV infection plus the relevant HLA type. The ex vivo response was dominated by HLA-C-restricted CMV-specific TCR beta clonotypes, which also provided the single most frequent clonotype in two of eight donors.

This clonotype originated in a human donor in good health (CMV status not recorded). Some clones in this sample may be carry-over from other donors' samples. Sequencing was carried out using PBMCs. The rearranged segments are TRBV6-6 and TRBJ1-5; the D segment cannot be called with confidence. The DNA sequence is TGTGCCAGCAGTGACCACCTCCGGGTTGGTCACAGCAATCAGCCCCAGCATTTT. This is translated as CASSDHLRVGHSNQPQHF.